This T cell receptor (beta chain) was sequenced during a study of tumor-infiltrating lymphocytes in oesophageal squamous cell carcinoma. This clonotype was observed a few times. Via MiXCR, TCRdb re-called the PCR reads, giving one row per CDR3 protein. The table includes about 14,000 distinct CDR3 sequences, around half detected once. This CDR3 is built from 13 residues. The V end lost 2 bases, the J end lost 3 bases, and 7 bases lay between the germline ends. Looked up from germline, CDR1 is SGHVS and CDR2 is FNYEAQ. The TCR was taken from a male donor with esophageal squamous cell carcinoma. This rearrangement joins TRBV7-6 to TRBJ2-5; D ambiguous. Sequenced: blood. The CDR3 sequence: CASSLRQKETQYF. CDR3 DNA: TGTGCCAGCAGCTTAAGGCAGAAAGAGACCCAGTACTTC. The whole variable domain, filled in from reference TRBV7-6 and TRBJ2-5, reads GAGVSQSPRYKVTKRGQDVALRCDPISGHVSLYWYRQALGQGPEFLTYFNYEAQQDKSGLPNDRFSAERPEGSISTLTIQRTEQRDSAMYRCASSLRQKETQYFGPGTRLLVL.